This T cell receptor (beta chain) was sequenced for a study of T cell responses to AZD1222 COVID-19 vaccine (dated by TCRdb to the early 2020s). Turning to the overall study: TCR sequencing covered over 230 trial participants: 200 to 220 given two doses of AZD1222 and 26 given two doses of MenACWY control vaccine. Trial participants were enrolled by age into 18-55, 56-69 and 70-plus year subgroups, with 148, 28 and 57 TCR-sequenced participants respectively. General findings and caveats noted by the study authors: Because no day 14 peak-response samples were available, the repertoires could be characterized only after the peak T cell response. Epitopes outside the regions mutated in the B.1.351 and B.1.1.7 variants were reportedly recognized by nearly half of the unique spike-specific TCRs. Vaccine-associated CD4 TCRs spanned the whole spike protein, with dominant responses in regions 160-218 and 743-854. The 56-69-year group was small, and its depth increase did not reach significance, likely because of low power. After two AZD1222 doses, spike-specific TCR breadth and depth were significantly higher than at day 0 and than in MenACWY recipients. Conclusions about previously exposed vaccinees were limited because only 5 or 6 AZD1222 recipients were SARS-CoV-2 seropositive at baseline. Most participants were white British and females outnumbered males, and the authors suggested that clonal diversity may have been underestimated.

A word on this clone: Its antigen remains undetermined. Base-call qualities are not available, and no considerably larger clone is one nucleotide away.

The time point label corresponds to: about 28 days (+/-7) after the second vaccine dose. AZD1222 recipients whose second dose came at about 4 weeks and those whose second dose came at about 12 weeks were combined into one group, since spike-specific TCR depth and breadth did not differ between the two schedules. Samples from vaccinated people were obtained from the UK trials COV001 and COV002, which included a single-blind randomized controlled phase 2/3 trial of AZD1222 (ChAdOx1 nCoV-19) in healthy adults. For TCRbeta chain sequencing, PBMC samples were collected from trial participants at day 0 and at day 28 after the second dose. The CDR3 regions of human TCRbeta chains were analyzed by immunosequencing. For the original study's pipeline: TCRs in the repertoires were matched against a reference library of SARS-CoV-2-specific TCRs that had been generated with the MIRA antigen-specificity platform. Breadth was defined as the fraction of unique TCRs that were SARS-CoV-2-associated, and depth was defined as the fraction of total T cells that were SARS-CoV-2-associated. Each spike-specific TCR was assigned to its reactive spike region and to a CD4 or CD8 class using the MIRA data. Log10-transformed breadth and depth values were compared by one-way ANOVA with Sidak's multiple comparisons tests. The table comes from immuneACCESS by way of TCRdb, which keeps in-frame sequences with V and J called. Part of the clones is missing from these tables; in studies checked, under half for an unresolved V gene and the rest for unknown reasons. Clonal size and the V and J genes are those of that table, whereas D and trimming came from the DNA. Present in this sample are under 150,000 clones, approximately 91% of which were seen just once. The ten largest clones take up 1.9% of the sample.

V and J are truncated by 1 base and 0 bases respectively, leaving an intervening sequence of 4 bases. From its cysteine to its phenylalanine, the CDR3 spans 14 amino acids. Only the CDR3 region is kept as DNA, spanning 42 bases read in frame from base 1. The germline V gene provides CDR1 SGHAT and CDR2 FQNNGV. The starting material was peripheral blood, obtained 28 days after the second AZD1222 dose. The chain is made from TRBV11-2 and TRBJ1-5, with no D gene named confidently. The sequence was obtained from an adult who received the AZD1222 COVID-19 vaccine. The nucleotide sequence is given as TGTGCCAGCAGCTTAGGGAGTAGCAATCAGCCCCAGCATTTT. This yields the protein CASSLGSSNQPQHF. The entire variable domain, with the stretches around the CDR3 drawn from the reference TRBV11-2 and TRBJ1-5 proteins, is EAGVAQSPRYKIIEKRQSVAFWCNPISGHATLYWYQQILGQGPKLLIQFQNNGVVDDSQLPKDRFSAERLKGVDSTLKIQPAKLEDSAVYLCASSLGSSNQPQHFGDGTRLSIL.